Following are 16 T cell receptor beta chains from one sample sequenced in a study of cytomegalovirus exposure and HLA in healthy donors. The PCR employed 60 Vbeta primers together with 13 Jbeta primers. Measured with immunoSEQ multiplex PCR; TCRdb has only the in-frame clones, and not every one. Of just over 150,000 clones listed, about 85% are singletons. Sequencing was carried out using PBMCs. The origin of the receptors is a woman under 30 in good health and CMV-seronegative.

The V call is TRBV9, the J call TRBJ2-1; D might be TRBD2 (6 bases). Trimming stripped 0 bases from V and 4 bases from J, with 17 bases between. Germline lookup yields CDR1 SGDLS and CDR2 YYNGEE. CDR3 length: 17 residues. CDR3 nucleotide sequence: TGTGCCAGCAGCGTAGGCGGGAAACACCGCCAATACAATGAGCAGTTCTTC. Encoded protein: CASSVGGKHRQYNEQFF.

The chain couples TRBV12-5 to TRBJ1-2; D gene uncertain. There are 19 residues in the CDR3. Germline values: CDR1 LGHNT, CDR2 FRNRAP. The germline V and J ends were trimmed by 7 bases and 4 bases, with 31 bases remaining between them. Here the CDR3 DNA reads TGTGCTAGTGCCGCCTCCGTGAAGCAGTCAGTGGGGAGCGGCTATGGCTACACCTTC. Its translation is CASAASVKQSVGSGYGYTF.

To note about this clone: The junction departs from the called germline gene at one end, perhaps through a read error. The rearrangement links TRBV7-9 to TRBJ1-2, with D tentatively TRBD1 (6 bases). The CDR3 contains 13 residues. Germline values: CDR1 SEHNR, CDR2 FQNEAQ (reference sequence). DNA of the CDR3: TGTTCCAGCAGCTTGGGGGCCGCAAAGGACTACACCTTC. Its protein is CSSSLGAAKDYTF.

The J gene is TRBJ2-7, the V gene TRBV5-5, with 13 positions matching TRBD2. The CDR3 is made up of 14 amino acids. The germline gives CDR1 SGHKS, CDR2 YYEKEE (reference sequence). V shed 4 bases and J 2 bases; nucleotides not matched to a gene: 0. The CDR3 here is CASSGTSGTYEQYF. The CDR3 bases are TGTGCCAGCAGCGGGACTAGCGGGACCTACGAGCAGTACTTC.

The chain has TRBV4-1 and TRBJ1-4; TRBD1 matches at 9 bases. V shed 1 base, J shed 0 bases, and the junction held 6 bases outside the gene matches. Germline lookup yields CDR1 MGHRA and CDR2 YSYEKL. The CDR3 covers 18 residues. CDR3 loop: CASSQGPRDRATNEKLFF. The CDR3 DNA is TGCGCCAGCAGCCAAGGGCCCCGGGACAGGGCAACTAATGAAAAACTGTTTTTT.

This clone was detected a few times. V gene TRBV5-1 combines with J gene TRBJ2-7; D not certain. The V end was cut by 0 bases, the J end by 1 base, with 11 bases between. The germline gives CDR1 SGHRS, CDR2 YFSETQ. This CDR3 spans 15 amino acids. The CDR3 loop reads CASSLAWLASYEQYF. In DNA form, the CDR3 reads TGCGCCAGCAGCTTGGCATGGCTGGCTTCCTACGAGCAGTACTTC.

This clone has only one observation. J is TRBJ2-1 and V is TRBV9; the D is unclear. V lost 4 bases to trimming and J lost 3 bases, with 8 bases between them. The CDR3 consists of 13 residues. CDR1 is SGDLS, CDR2 YYNGEE, per germline. This chain's CDR3 is CASSPGHYNEQFF. DNA of the CDR3: TGTGCCAGCAGCCCAGGTCACTACAATGAGCAGTTCTTC.

J is TRBJ2-3 and V is TRBV28; 9 bases line up with TRBD1. CDR3 length: 16 amino acids. Germline CDR1 MDHEN, CDR2 SYDVKM. Trimming cost V 6 bases and J 3 bases; bases outside gene matches: 10. The CDR3 protein is CASSTPQGAKTDTQYF. CDR3 sequence (DNA): TGTGCCAGCAGCACACCACAGGGGGCCAAAACAGATACGCAGTATTTT.

This sequence joins TRBV4-1 and TRBJ2-7; TRBD1 aligns across 9 bases. The CDR3 totals 15 residues. V lost 4 bases, J lost 3 bases, and 7 bases stayed unmatched. Germline assignment: CDR1 MGHRA and CDR2 YSYEKL. CDR3 nucleotide sequence: TGCGCCAGCAGCCGGGACAGGGATCCGGGCTACGAGCAGTACTTC. This gives the protein CASSRDRDPGYEQYF.

The chain uses TRBV9 and TRBJ2-2; tentative D call: TRBD1 (5 bases). The germline gives CDR1 SGDLS, CDR2 YYNGEE. V was trimmed by 2 bases and J by 1 base, leaving 9 bases between them. CDR3 size: 15 residues. CDR3 sequence reads: CASSVSRGNTGELFF. The CDR3 DNA sequence: TGTGCCAGCAGCGTTTCAAGGGGGAACACCGGGGAGCTGTTTTTT. Supplemented by reference TRBV9 and TRBJ2-2, the full variable domain reads DSGVTQTPKHLITATGQRVTLRCSPRSGDLSVYWYQQSLDQGLQFLIQYYNGEERAKGNILERFSAQQFPDLHSELNLSSLELGDSALYFCASSVSRGNTGELFFGEGSRLTVL.

This sequence joins TRBV7-9 and TRBJ1-2; D perhaps matches TRBD1 (5 bases). The CDR3 consists of 11 residues. The V gene's germline CDR1 is SEHNR and CDR2 FQNEAQ (reference sequence). The V end lost 1 base, the J end lost 11 bases, and 8 bases lay between the germline ends. In nucleotides, the CDR3 is TGTGCCAGCAGCTTAGAGACAGCTTACACCTTC. Translation gives CASSLETAYTF. The full variable domain, in which reference TRBV7-9 and TRBJ1-2 provide the parts outside the CDR3, is DTGVSQNPRHKITKRGQNVTFRCDPISEHNRLYWYRQTLGQGPEFLTYFQNEAQLEKSRLLSDRFSAERPKGSFSTLEIQRTEQGDSAMYLCASSLETAYTFGSGTRLTVV.

The chain links TRBV5-1 to TRBJ2-7, with a tentative D call TRBD1 (6 bases). V shed 6 bases and J shed 2 bases, with 15 bases lying between them. The CDR3 sequence is 14 residues long. In germline, CDR1 is SGHRS, CDR2 YFSETQ. This chain's CDR3 is CASTWAAGAYEQYF. The CDR3 DNA follows: TGCGCCAGCACCTGGGCTGCAGGGGCCTACGAGCAGTACTTC. Full variable domain (missing parts from reference TRBV5-1 and TRBJ2-7): KAGVTQTPRYLIKTRGQQVTLSCSPISGHRSVSWYQQTPGQGLQFLFEYFSETQRNKGNFPGRFSGRQFSNSRSEMNVSTLELGDSALYLCASTWAAGAYEQYFGPGTRLTVT.

The chain links TRBV6-1 to TRBJ1-5; D possibly corresponds to TRBD1 (6 bases). CDR1 and CDR2 from the germline V gene are MNHNS and SASEGT. The germline V and J ends were trimmed by 6 bases and 3 bases, with 15 bases remaining between them. The CDR3 is made up of 15 amino acids. The CDR3 DNA is TGTGCCAGCAGCCCTACAGGGAGACTCAATCAGCCCCAGCATTTT. It codes for CASSPTGRLNQPQHF.

This chain links TRBV6-4 with TRBJ1-2, with TRBD1 matching 9 bases. The CDR3 has 16 amino acids. V was pared by 5 bases and J by 5 bases, with 12 bases of the junction left unmatched. The V gene's germline CDR1 is MRHNA and CDR2 SNTAGT. CDR3 DNA sequence: TGTGCCAGCAGTCCGACAGGGGGGACCTTCCCGTATGGCTACACCTTC. This encodes CASSPTGGTFPYGYTF.

The chain is built from TRBV4-3 and TRBJ2-5, with TRBD2 matching 9 bases. Germline CDR1 and CDR2: LGHNA and YSLEER. CDR3 size: 14 residues. Trimming removed 0 bases from V and 14 bases from J; junction bases left unmatched: 10. Written as DNA, the CDR3 is TGCGCCAGCAGCCAAGACAGCGGGGGGCGCTTACCATACTTC. Translation: CASSQDSGGRLPYF.

On this clone itself: The junction shows a germline mismatch at one end, possibly a read error. Other DNA sequences in the sample encode the same CDR3. The rearrangement uses TRBV6-5 and TRBJ1-5, with D possibly TRBD1 on 5 matching bases. This CDR3 region has 12 residues. CDR1 MNHEY and CDR2 SVGAGI come from the germline V gene. The DNA of the CDR3 is TGTGCTAGCAGCCCCGGGGGAAGGGCCCAGCATTTT. This gives the protein CASSPGGRAQHF.